What follows are 17 T cell receptor beta chains derived from one specimen sequenced in a study of blood T cell repertoires in COVID-19. TCRdb's table, derived via immunoSEQ multiplex PCR, lists solely in-frame clones and lacks some. The sample includes approximately 220,000 clones, roughly four fifths of them seen just once. Sample: PBMCs or T cells enriched from blood (not recorded which). All receptors come from a woman in her 50s who had been exposed to COVID-19.

This clone came up once. The chain is built from TRBV7-2 and TRBJ1-5; TRBD1 agrees at 9 bases. CDR1 is SGHTA and CDR2 is FQGNSA in the germline V gene. The V and J ends lost 0 bases and 7 bases, in that order; junction bases with no gene match: 7. The CDR3 totals 16 residues. The CDR3 DNA sequence: TGTGCCAGCAGCTTAGCTTGGGACAGGGTGAAGCAGCCCCAGCATTTT. Translating it yields CASSLAWDRVKQPQHF. Full variable domain (rest looked up from reference TRBV7-2 and TRBJ1-5): GAGVSQSPSNKVTEKGKDVELRCDPISGHTALYWYRQSLGQGLEFLIYFQGNSAPDKSGLPSDRFSAERTGGSVSTLTIQRTQQEDSAVYLCASSLAWDRVKQPQHFGDGTRLSIL.

The chain employs TRBV19 and TRBJ1-5, with a tentative D call TRBD1 (6 bases). Trimming shortened V by 4 bases and J by 7 bases, and 11 bases separated the two germline ends. The CDR3 has 13 amino acids. From germline, CDR1 is LNHDA and CDR2 SQIVND (reference sequence). The CDR3 bases are TGTGCCAGTAGTAAGGCAGGGGAACAGCCCCAGCATTTT. Protein product: CASSKAGEQPQHF.

The rearrangement uses TRBV2 and TRBJ1-1; weak D call: TRBD1 (5 bases). Deletions cut 11 bases from V and 0 bases from J, with 13 bases between. The germline gives CDR1 SNHLY, CDR2 FYNNEI. The CDR3 runs to 13 residues. This chain's CDR3 is CAGETEVNTEAFF. DNA for the CDR3: TGTGCCGGAGAGACAGAAGTGAACACTGAAGCTTTCTTT.

The V and J genes are TRBV6-2 or TRBV6-3 and TRBJ1-1, with 7 bases that match TRBD1. Trimming removed 2 bases from V and 5 bases from J; junction bases left unmatched: 8. Looked up from germline, CDR1 is MNHEY and CDR2 is SVGEGT. CDR3 length: 15 amino acids. The CDR3 region is CASSYKTGTVTEAFF. CDR3 coding DNA: TGTGCCAGCAGTTACAAGACAGGGACGGTGACTGAAGCTTTCTTT.

The genes are TRBV13 and TRBJ1-6; tentative D call: TRBD1 (5 bases). This CDR3 has 18 residues. Germline-derived CDR1 and CDR2 are PRHDT and FYEKMQ (reference sequence). V lost 2 bases, J lost 10 bases, and 24 bases lay in between. CDR3 sequence (DNA): TGTGCCAGCAGCTTATCGCTCCAGGGCGGTATTTTAGGATCACCCCTCCACTTT. Translation: CASSLSLQGGILGSPLHF.

This chain connects TRBV5-4 to TRBJ1-2; no clear D gene. Germline CDR1 reads SGHNT; CDR2 reads YYREEE (reference sequence). The CDR3 is 15 residues long. V was pared by 2 bases and J by 8 bases, with 19 bases between. CDR3: CASSLPPGRGGGYTF. The DNA of the CDR3 is TGTGCCAGCAGCTTACCCCCCGGACGGGGAGGAGGCTACACCTTC.

The chain recombines TRBV29-1 with TRBJ2-1; 9 bases are shared with TRBD2. With V trimmed by 4 bases and J by 4 bases, 8 bases remained unmatched. Germline loops: CDR1 SQVTM, CDR2 ANQGSEA. This CDR3 is 15 amino acids long. In DNA form, the CDR3 reads TGCAGCGTTGCGAGCGGGGGGAATGTTTACAATGAGCAGTTCTTC. It is translated as CSVASGGNVYNEQFF.

This rearrangement joins TRBV19 to TRBJ1-5; D unclear. V lost 6 bases and J lost 6, with 21 bases in between. The germline gives CDR1 LNHDA, CDR2 SQIVND (reference sequence). The CDR3 totals 16 residues. The CDR3: CASRRLGRQRGQPQHF. DNA for the CDR3: TGTGCCAGTAGAAGGTTAGGGAGGCAGCGCGGTCAGCCCCAGCATTTT.

This clone appeared once. The chain is built from TRBV19 and TRBJ1-2; 9 nucleotides line up with TRBD1. The V gene end was trimmed by 7 bases and the J gene end by 4 bases; junction bases not matched to a gene: 10. The germline V gene has CDR1 LNHDA and CDR2 SQIVND (reference sequence). CDR3 size: 15 residues. This CDR3 is CASTIGGTGTYGYTF. CDR3 coding DNA: TGTGCCAGTACTATCGGCGGGACAGGGACCTATGGCTACACCTTC.

This chain joins TRBV6-1 and TRBJ1-5; 7 nucleotides match TRBD1. From germline, CDR1 is MNHNS and CDR2 SASEGT. Trimming removed 1 base from V and 6 bases from J; junction bases left unmatched: 6. This CDR3 region has 15 residues. This chain's CDR3 is CASSEGGGRGQPQHF. The CDR3 DNA reads TGTGCCAGCAGTGAAGGAGGGGGCAGGGGTCAGCCCCAGCATTTT.

The genes are TRBV9 and TRBJ1-1; TRBD1 agrees at 9 bases. CDR1 is SGDLS, CDR2 YYNGEE, per germline. CDR3 length equals 13 residues. J gave up 6 bases and V 4 bases, and 4 bases lay outside the gene matches. CDR3 sequence reads: CASSNRQGAEAFF. CDR3 coding DNA: TGTGCCAGCAGCAACCGACAGGGGGCTGAAGCTTTCTTT.

The gene calls are TRBV5-1 and TRBJ1-3; 7 positions agree with TRBD1. Per the germline V gene, CDR1 is SGHRS and CDR2 is YFSETQ. The CDR3 totals 15 residues. The V and J ends lost 4 bases and 4 bases, in that order; junction bases with no gene match: 8. CDR3 in amino acids: CASSEEGAKGNTIYF. Here the CDR3 DNA reads TGCGCCAGCAGCGAGGAGGGGGCAAAAGGAAACACCATATATTTT.

The chain couples TRBV6-6 to TRBJ1-5; D remains ambiguous. Germline loops: CDR1 MNHNY, CDR2 SVGAGI (reference sequence). V lost 7 bases and J 0 bases, leaving 10 bases between the germline ends. This CDR3 comprises 14 residues. The CDR3 nucleotides read TGTGCCAGCATGAGAGAGAGTAGCAATCAGCCCCAGCATTTT. This sequence encodes CASMRESSNQPQHF.

The chain combines TRBV19 with TRBJ2-3; the match to TRBD2 covers 8 bases. The ends lost 6 bases at V and 0 bases at J; junction bases unmatched: 5. In germline, CDR1 is LNHDA, CDR2 SQIVND (reference sequence). The CDR3 has 15 residues. The chain's CDR3 is CASRSSGESTDTQYF. DNA for the CDR3: TGTGCCAGTAGAAGTAGCGGGGAGAGCACAGATACGCAGTATTTT.

CDR3: CASSFRDYPPGYTF. The CDR3 nucleotides read TGTGCCAGCAGCTTTAGGGACTATCCGCCTGGCTACACCTTC. J is TRBJ1-2 and V is TRBV5-4; the D gene is possibly TRBD1 (5 bases). CDR1 and CDR2 (germline): SGHNT, YYREEE (reference sequence). V lost 2 bases and J lost 7, with 15 bases in between. The CDR3 contains 14 residues.

This chain joins TRBV7-2 and TRBJ1-1; 7 bases align to TRBD1. From germline, CDR1 is SGHTA and CDR2 FQGNSA. CDR3 length: 12 amino acids. The junction had 4 bases not matched to a gene; V was cut back by 1 base and J by 11 bases. CDR3 DNA: TGTGCCAGCAGCTTAGTGGCAGGGGGGGCTTTCTTT. It specifies CASSLVAGGAFF. Complete variable domain (other parts from reference TRBV7-2 and TRBJ1-1): GAGVSQSPSNKVTEKGKDVELRCDPISGHTALYWYRQSLGQGLEFLIYFQGNSAPDKSGLPSDRFSAERTGGSVSTLTIQRTQQEDSAVYLCASSLVAGGAFFGQGTRLTVV.

The chain joins TRBV12-3 or TRBV12-4 to TRBJ1-2; D might be TRBD1 (5 bases). V lost 7 bases and J lost 5, with 14 bases in between. The CDR3 totals 13 residues. For the CDR3, the DNA is TGTGCCAGCACCTACGGGGGTCAATATGGCTACACCTTC. Amino acid sequence: CASTYGGQYGYTF.